This T cell receptor beta chain was recorded in a study of cytomegalovirus exposure and HLA in healthy donors. Whole-study findings and limits: The authors listed 164 TCR beta chains as cytomegalovirus-associated. Under in vitro conditions, a few CMV-associated chains were confirmed as specific for CMV antigens.

The repertoire was sequenced with immunoSEQ multiplex PCR; TCRdb's copy has only in-frame clones and lacks some. The table records 100,000 to 120,000 clones, around 87% of them present only once. CDR3 length: 15 residues. Per germline, CDR1 MGHRA and CDR2 YSYEKL. V was pared by 2 bases and J by 9 bases, with 17 bases between. Worth noting for this clone: The antigen remains unidentified.

Sequences were obtained from PBMCs. The chain recombines TRBV4-1 with TRBJ2-1, with D unclear. The TCR sequence derives from a woman in her 30s in good health and CMV-seropositive. This CDR3 is CASSQRFLGLGEQFF. CDR3 coding DNA: TGCGCCAGCAGCCAACGCTTCCTAGGATTGGGTGAGCAGTTCTTC.